The table lists the clone carrying this T cell receptor (beta chain) with a count of one. Its antigen is undetermined. Other DNA sequences within the sample encode an identical CDR3. The data are from a study of shared clonotypes between healthy human individuals. Study at large: Donor ages ranged 18 to 49 years: a couple of women, a few men. The plates for each donor numbered three CD4 naive, three CD4 memory, two CD8 naive and one CD8 memory.

CDR1 and CDR2 (germline): SGDLS, YYNGEE. The CDR3 sequence is 15 residues long. V was trimmed by 3 bases and J by 1 base, leaving 12 bases between them. Sequencing was performed with immunoSEQ multiplex PCR; in TCRdb, only in-frame clones are kept and a portion is missing. Here the sample spans 1.6 million or so clones, just under 99% being singletons. Study-level findings and limits: Owing to a small donor count, the genetic and exposure-history diversity represented was limited. The four-donor shared clonotypes exceeded non-shared clonotypes in generation probability, with non-shared ones scoring lower.

The source material was naive CD4+ T cells sorted from blood. The subset here: CD45RA+ positively selected. V and J are TRBV9 and TRBJ2-3, with D perhaps assigned TRBD1 or TRBD2 (5 bases each). This receptor was identified in a young man in good health. DNA of the CDR3: TGTGCCAGCAGCGCCCGGGGCATCGGCACAGATACGCAGTATTTT. It translates to CASSARGIGTDTQYF. Full variable domain (remainder filled in from reference TRBV9 and TRBJ2-3): DSGVTQTPKHLITATGQRVTLRCSPRSGDLSVYWYQQSLDQGLQFLIQYYNGEERAKGNILERFSAQQFPDLHSELNLSSLELGDSALYFCASSARGIGTDTQYFGPGTRLTVL.